One and the same sample provided the 20 T cell receptor beta chains below, sequenced in a study of T-cell reconstitution after alpha-beta-depleted transplantation in children. Construction of the TCRbeta library involved unique molecular identifiers. MiXCR, run by TCRdb on the PCR reads, gives a single entry per CDR3 protein. The sample has 150,000 to 250,000 distinct CDR3 sequences, less than 15% seen once. Sequencing was performed on PBMCs from the stem cell graft donor, taken from the stem cell graft. The receptors here all came from a human donor who donated a stem cell graft to a child with acute lymphoblastic leukemia.

This clonotype was counted at least ten times. This chain links TRBV11-3 with TRBJ2-7; TRBD2 aligns across 14 bases. Germline loops: CDR1 SGHNT, CDR2 YENEEA. V was pared by 4 bases and J by 5 bases, with 10 bases of the junction left unmatched. This CDR3 is 17 amino acids long. The CDR3 here is CASSSLSGTSGRDEQYF. CDR3 DNA sequence: TGTGCCAGCAGCTCTCTTTCCGGGACTAGCGGGAGAGACGAGCAGTACTTC.

This clonotype was observed at least ten times. The chain recombines TRBV20-1 with TRBJ2-1; D perhaps matches TRBD2 (5 bases). V was pared by 6 bases and J by 6 bases, with 15 bases between. Germline values: CDR1 DFQATT, CDR2 SNEGSKA (reference sequence). This CDR3 has 13 residues. The CDR3 region has the DNA TGCAGTGCCCTGAAGCCAGGAGGCAATGAGCAGTTCTTC. The encoded protein is CSALKPGGNEQFF.

This clonotype was observed many times. The V gene is TRBV20-1, the J gene TRBJ2-1; 13 bases line up with TRBD2. J was trimmed by 9 bases and V by 6 bases; bases with no gene match: 11. The CDR3 loop spans 15 amino acids. The germline gives CDR1 DFQATT, CDR2 SNEGSKA (reference sequence). The DNA of the CDR3 is TGCAGTGCCCTGGGAGGGACTAGCGGGACAGGTGAGCAGTTCTTC. Translation gives CSALGGTSGTGEQFF.

This clonotype was seen only a few times. The V and J genes are TRBV6-4 and TRBJ2-1, with TRBD2 as a possible D gene (6 bases). V was clipped by 0 bases and J by 4 bases, with 7 bases between them. Germline CDR1 is MRHNA and CDR2 is SNTAGT. This CDR3 contains 14 residues. The CDR3 sequence: CASSDSSGYNEQFF. The CDR3 DNA reads as TGTGCCAGCAGTGACTCCAGCGGGTACAATGAGCAGTTCTTC.

This clonotype has at least ten counts. The chain combines TRBV7-2 with TRBJ2-3; tentatively, D is TRBD2 (5 bases). The V gene's germline CDR1 is SGHTA and CDR2 FQGNSA. The CDR3 is 15 amino acids. V was clipped by 1 base and J by 6 bases, with 14 bases between them. For the CDR3, the DNA is TGTGCCAGCAGCTTAGGAGGGTCGAGGAGCGATACGCAGTATTTT. Translation gives CASSLGGSRSDTQYF.

This clonotype was seen ten or more times. This rearrangement joins TRBV10-3 to TRBJ2-1, with TRBD2 identical over 9 bases. The CDR3 extends over 15 amino acids. After removal of 1 base from V and 9 bases from J, the junction contained 7 bases not matched to a gene. Germline CDR1 and CDR2: ENHRY and SYGVKD. The CDR3 sequence: CAISEYPDSGGEQFF. The CDR3 DNA reads as TGTGCCATCAGTGAGTATCCCGATAGCGGGGGTGAGCAGTTCTTC.

The sample holds many counts of this clonotype. The chain is built from TRBV10-2 and TRBJ2-7; 8 nucleotides align to TRBD2. J gave up 6 bases and V 7 bases, and 11 bases lay outside the gene matches. This CDR3 has 14 amino acids. The germline V gene has CDR1 WSHSY and CDR2 SAAADI. The CDR3 DNA reads TGCGCCAGCAATGGGAACGGGAGGGCGGGCGAGCAGTACTTC. Translated, it gives CASNGNGRAGEQYF.

This clonotype was observed many times. V gene TRBV7-8 combines with J gene TRBJ2-2; 14 bases match TRBD2. V lost 9 bases to trimming and J lost 5 bases; unmatched junction nucleotides: 5. This CDR3 comprises 15 residues. Looked up from germline, CDR1 is SGHVS and CDR2 is FQNEAQ. The CDR3 sequence is CASGLAGGGTGELFF. CDR3 nucleotides: TGTGCCAGTGGACTAGCGGGAGGAGGAACCGGGGAGCTGTTTTTT.

This rearrangement joins TRBV28 to TRBJ2-7, with 7 positions matching TRBD1. From germline, CDR1 is MDHEN and CDR2 SYDVKM. This CDR3 has 15 amino acids. The junction had 7 bases not matched to a gene; V was cut back by 1 base and J by 4 bases. In nucleotides, the CDR3 is TGTGCCAGCAGTTTATCCGACAGGGTAGAGTACGAGCAGTACTTC. This encodes CASSLSDRVEYEQYF. The full variable domain, completed using reference TRBV28 and TRBJ2-7, is DVKVTQSSRYLVKRTGEKVFLECVQDMDHENMFWYRQDPGLGLRLIYFSYDVKMKEKGDIPEGYSVSREKKERFSLILESASTNQTSMYLCASSLSDRVEYEQYFGPGTRLTVT.

Concerning this clonotype: A much larger clone differs by one base, so this may be a read error. This sequence joins TRBV12-3 or TRBV12-4 and TRBJ2-1, with TRBD2 matching over 12 bases. Germline trimming cut 7 bases from V and 8 bases from J; bases unmatched to any gene: 9. The CDR3 has 15 amino acids. The CDR3: CASTPGLAGGHEQFF. The CDR3 nucleotides read TGTGCCAGCACCCCAGGGCTAGCGGGAGGGCATGAGCAGTTCTTC.

The rearrangement uses TRBV6-1 and TRBJ2-4; D possibly corresponds to TRBD1 (5 bases). Germline CDR1 and CDR2: MNHNS and SASEGT. V dropped 5 bases and J dropped 7 bases, with 15 bases sitting between them. CDR3 length: 14 amino acids. CDR3 sequence reads: CASSPIRTSNIQYF. CDR3 in DNA: TGTGCCAGCAGTCCTATTAGGACAAGCAACATTCAGTACTTC.

This clonotype was detected a few times. This chain connects TRBV12-3 or TRBV12-4 to TRBJ1-2; 12 bases map to TRBD1. The junction had 7 bases not matched to a gene; V was cut back by 8 bases and J by 6 bases. This CDR3 is 14 amino acids long. For the CDR3, the DNA is TGTGCCAGCTCTCGGGACAGGGGGCCAGATGGCTACACCTTC. Amino acid sequence: CASSRDRGPDGYTF.

This clonotype was seen at least ten times. This chain uses TRBV20-1 with TRBJ2-2; no clear D. Per the germline V gene, CDR1 is DFQATT and CDR2 is SNEGSKA (reference sequence). The CDR3 totals 14 residues. V shed 4 bases and J shed 2 bases, with 11 bases lying between them. This CDR3 reads CSAKGLSNTGELFF. The DNA of the CDR3 is TGCAGTGCTAAAGGCCTCAGCAACACCGGGGAGCTGTTTTTT.

The chain carries TRBV7-6 and TRBJ2-1; 12 nucleotides agree with TRBD2. CDR1 SGHVS and CDR2 FNYEAQ come from the germline V gene. The CDR3 spans 19 residues. V lost 2 bases and J lost 2; bases outside the gene matches: 10. CDR3 sequence reads: CASSLSPPRTSGAYNEQFF. CDR3 nucleotides: TGTGCCAGCAGCTTATCCCCACCTAGGACTAGCGGGGCCTACAATGAGCAGTTCTTC.

This clonotype was seen repeatedly, ten times or more. The rearrangement joins TRBV6-4 to TRBJ2-1; TRBD1 aligns across 8 bases. Germline-derived CDR1 and CDR2 are MRHNA and SNTAGT. Trimming at V came to 5 bases and at J to 2 bases, leaving 5 bases not matched to a gene. The CDR3 extends over 15 amino acids. In DNA, the CDR3 is TGTGCCAGCAGTCTCGGACAGGGACCCTACAATGAGCAGTTCTTC. It yields the protein CASSLGQGPYNEQFF.

At least ten counts were recorded for this clonotype. The rearrangement joins TRBV27 to TRBJ2-7; perhaps TRBD2 as D (6 bases). Germline V gene sequence: CDR1 MNHEY, CDR2 SMNVEV (reference sequence). V was shortened by 0 bases and J by 3 bases, with 12 bases between the two germline ends. The CDR3 consists of 15 residues. The CDR3 here is CASSLSGGDLYEQYF. CDR3 coding DNA: TGTGCCAGCAGTTTATCTGGAGGGGACCTCTACGAGCAGTACTTC.

This clonotype was counted ten times or more. This chain links TRBV5-5 with TRBJ1-4; the D gene is possibly TRBD1 (6 bases). This CDR3 is built from 17 residues. Germline loops: CDR1 SGHKS, CDR2 YYEKEE (reference sequence). Trimming shortened V by 4 bases and J by 0 bases, and 16 bases separated the two germline ends. The CDR3 protein is CASSRTRGSATNEKLFF. Here the CDR3 DNA reads TGTGCCAGCAGCCGAACTAGGGGGAGTGCAACTAATGAAAAACTGTTTTTT.

The chain combines TRBV12-3 or TRBV12-4 with TRBJ1-2; D unresolved. Trimming left V 1 base short and J 0 bases short, with 9 bases between. The CDR3 spans 15 residues. CDR3 nucleotides: TGTGCCAGCAGTTTAGGAGCGGAATCTAACTATGGCTACACCTTC. This sequence encodes CASSLGAESNYGYTF.

This clonotype was seen many times. V and J are TRBV20-1 and TRBJ2-3; D perhaps matches TRBD2 (6 bases). Trimming shortened V by 1 base and J by 6 bases, and 17 bases separated the two germline ends. The CDR3 has 15 residues. Germline loops: CDR1 DFQATT, CDR2 SNEGSKA (reference sequence). The DNA of the CDR3 is TGCAGTGCTAGAGCCGGGGGACGGGGCGGGGATACGCAGTATTTT. It encodes CSARAGGRGGDTQYF.

In this sample, this clonotype turned up many times. The J gene is TRBJ2-7, the V gene TRBV28, with D possibly being TRBD1 (7 bases). V was trimmed by 7 bases and J by 0 bases, leaving 25 bases between them. Germline assignment: CDR1 MDHEN and CDR2 SYDVKM. The CDR3 totals 18 residues. CDR3 nucleotides: TGTGCCAGCAACCCCTTAGGAGGGGGCGATTTGGGCTCCTACGAGCAGTACTTC. This codes for CASNPLGGGDLGSYEQYF.